Included here is one T cell receptor (beta chain) sequence, with context. The PCR was carried out with 60 Vbeta primers and 13 Jbeta primers. Clones were read by immunoSEQ multiplex PCR, and TCRdb kept only the in-frame ones, dropping some. The data hold over 150,000 clones, with roughly 80% observed a single time. The sample belongs to a study of cytomegalovirus exposure and HLA in healthy donors. From germline, CDR1 is MDHEN and CDR2 SYDVKM. Losses at the gene ends were 7 bases for V and 2 bases for J; bases not matched to a gene: 9. The CDR3 sequence is 16 residues long. The V and J genes are TRBV28 and TRBJ2-3, with TRBD2 matching 10 bases. Sequencing was performed on PBMCs. This receptor was obtained from a man aged 30 to 39 in good health and CMV-seronegative. The CDR3 DNA reads as TGTGCCAGCACGCGGCTAGCGGGAGTCCTCACAGATACGCAGTATTTT. Its protein is CASTRLAGVLTDTQYF. Full variable domain (missing parts from reference TRBV28 and TRBJ2-3): DVKVTQSSRYLVKRTGEKVFLECVQDMDHENMFWYRQDPGLGLRLIYFSYDVKMKEKGDIPEGYSVSREKKERFSLILESASTNQTSMYLCASTRLAGVLTDTQYFGPGTRLTVL.